Below, one T cell receptor (beta chain) is given with its context. The clone's antigen remains unknown. The sample holds no much larger clone one base away, and base qualities are not on file. Library preparation was by the immunoSEQ multiplex PCR assay. In most patients, genomic DNA was isolated using the Qiagen DNeasy Blood and Tissue Kit and sent frozen to Adaptive Biotechnologies for TCR sequencing. High-throughput TCR-beta CDR3 sequencing of genomic DNA from most patients was performed by Adaptive Biotechnologies. For the original study's pipeline: TCR sequencing data were retrieved from Adaptive's ImmunoSEQ software for some 17 patients, whereas three other patients were processed with MiXCR and VDJtools. To correct CD4 versus CD8 sorting errors, sequences present in both subsets at a frequency ratio below 5:1 were removed. Because the origin of CDR3 nucleotide sequences shared between donor and recipient could not be assigned, those sequences were removed. Alloreactive clones required at least 2-fold expansion over unstimulated cells and minimum CFSE-low frequency of 0.002% (template counts) or 0.001% (read counts). Mappable clones were those detected in sequenced pre-transplant spleen, lymph node, or MLR CFSE-low populations of the donor or recipient. The cumulative frequency of alloreactive clones was calculated as a percentage of all sequences, weighted by copy number. The immuneACCESS repertoire file appears here via TCRdb, limited to in-frame rearrangements. These files lack a portion of the clones; in checked studies, under half of the deficit traces to unresolved V genes, and the cause of the others is not known. The V and J calls and clone size are taken from that table; D and trimming were inferred from the DNA. A total of just under 85,000 clones appear in this sample, more than 85% of them only once. The ten largest clones represent 7.6% of the sample.

V and J lose 2 bases and 7 bases, and a span of 20 bases separates them. Including the terminal cysteine and phenylalanine, the CDR3 comprises 16 residues. Kept here is only the CDR3 DNA, which spans 48 bases and is read in frame from base 1. Via the germline V gene (reference sequence), CDR1 is GTSNPN and CDR2 SVGIG. The data stem from a study of graft-versus-host responses after intestinal transplantation (dated by TCRdb to 2020 to 2023). About the investigation overall: The transplants that recipients received were multivisceral, liver-intestinal, or isolated intestinal. A peak of at least 4% donor T cells among recipient peripheral blood mononuclear cells was the definition used for donor T cell macrochimerism. After intestinal transplantation, graft-versus-host and host-versus-graft alloreactive T cell clones were followed in the graft, circulation and bone marrow using bulk TCR-beta CDR3 sequencing. Every recipient was given anti-thymocyte globulin induction, followed by about three years of maintenance tacrolimus and steroids. Samples from a few later patients were sequenced in-house on an Illumina MiSeq with MiXCR processing rather than by the commercial service. The cohort enrolled fewer than 25 intestinal transplant recipients including one retransplant, and 3 patients lacking pretransplant specimens were excluded. To identify alloreactive clones, pre-transplant mixed lymphocyte reaction products were sequenced and compared with unstimulated pre-transplant donor and recipient T cells. Results the study describes overall, beyond this receptor: Early after transplant, declines in HvG clones were associated with peak levels of circulating GvH clones. GvH clones turned up in recipient bone marrow, with some appearing earlier in ileal mucosa or blood, a pattern consistent with an intestinal mucosal origin. Patients with donor T cell macrochimerism had high GvH to HvG T cell clonal ratios in their allografts. The conclusions were limited by the relatively low number and heterogeneity of the intestinal transplant patients.

In light of the paper, this sample's time point label describes: cells obtained before transplantation from donor or recipient. CD3+CD4+ and CD3+CD8+ populations were FACS-sorted from unstimulated pre-transplant donor and recipient cells taken from spleen or lymph nodes. This TCR derives from a human donor who was the organ donor for an intestinal transplant. The material was unstimulated CD8+ T cells sorted from spleen or lymph node cells, obtained before transplant. In this chain, TRBV30 is recombined with TRBJ2-2; a tentative D match to TRBD1 spans 5 bases. Read as DNA, the sequence is TGTGCCTGGAGTTTCCCTGCTCAGGACAATGACGGGGAGCTGTTTTTT. Its protein is CAWSFPAQDNDGELFF.